This T cell receptor (beta chain) was obtained from a study of OX40 agonist ivuxolimab in advanced cancers. Study context: In this trial design, patients received ivuxolimab intravenously at 0.01 to 10 mg/kg every 2 weeks. Prior anti-PD-1, anti-PD-L1 or anti-CTLA-4 therapy was allowed; 30% to 40% had some. Patients achieving partial responses numbered three: one hepatocellular carcinoma case and two cutaneous melanoma cases.

TCRdb keeps only in-frame clones here, not all; method: immunoSEQ multiplex PCR. There are about 77,000 clones in the sample; 85% to 90% occur only once, and under 2.5% lies in the top ten. The study's findings and limits: Antigen specificity was not determined for the expanded peripheral T cells.

Turning to this clone: Its antigen remains unknown.

CDR1 and CDR2 (germline): LNHDA, SQIVND (reference sequence). This CDR3 has 16 residues. Trimming removed 6 bases at V and 2 bases at J, with 20 bases between. The chain combines TRBV19 with TRBJ2-7, with a possible D match to TRBD2 (7 bases). The clonotype comes from an adult with an advanced solid tumor such as melanoma, head and neck, liver or kidney cancer. The starting material was CD4+ or CD8+ T cells sorted from blood, obtained in a trial of the OX40 agonist ivuxolimab. The CDR3 nucleotides read TGTGCCAGTAGCCGAGGGGGAGGGACGCTGACCTACGAGCAGTACTTC. This encodes CASSRGGGTLTYEQYF. Filled out from reference TRBV19 and TRBJ2-7, the complete variable domain reads DGGITQSPKYLFRKEGQNVTLSCEQNLNHDAMYWYRQDPGQGLRLIYYSQIVNDFQKGDIAEGYSVSREKKESFPLTVTSAQKNPTAFYLCASSRGGGTLTYEQYFGPGTRLTVT.